The 18 T cell receptor beta chains in this list originate from one sample, sequenced in a study of shared T cell receptors in the human thymus. The assay was immunoSEQ multiplex PCR, and TCRdb's table has in-frame clones only and misses some. The data hold around 340,000 clones, with 85% to 95% observed a single time. The material sequenced was thymocytes. Receptor source: a human donor.

This chain links TRBV6-5 with TRBJ1-2; 9 bases align to TRBD1. The length of the CDR3 is 15 residues. Germline trimming cut 6 bases from V and 6 bases from J; bases unmatched to any gene: 11. Germline CDR1 reads MNHEY; CDR2 reads SVGAGI. Written as DNA, the CDR3 is TGTGCCAGCAGGCCTCTCGGGACAGGGAATGATGGCTACACCTTC. The encoded protein is CASRPLGTGNDGYTF.

V is TRBV6-5 and J is TRBJ2-7, with TRBD1 matching over 8 bases. The CDR3 runs 14 residues. Germline V gene data show CDR1 as MNHEY and CDR2 as SVGAGI. V lost 6 bases to trimming and J lost 5 bases; unmatched junction nucleotides: 9. The CDR3 region has the DNA TGTGCCAGCAGCCGACGGGGACAGGCCGACGAGCAGTACTTC. Protein product: CASSRRGQADEQYF.

The V call is TRBV9, the J call TRBJ2-3, with a tentative D call TRBD1 (5 bases). This CDR3 has 15 amino acids. V lost 3 bases and J 4 bases, leaving 15 bases between the germline ends. From germline, CDR1 is SGDLS and CDR2 YYNGEE. CDR3 bases: TGTGCCAGCAGCGCAGGGTGGCGCGCTCCAGATACGCAGTATTTT. Translation gives CASSAGWRAPDTQYF.

The gene calls are TRBV21-1 and TRBJ2-7. TRBV21-1 is noted as a pseudogene. The CDR3 sequence is 14 residues long. Here the CDR3 reads CASSKAGREHEQYF. In DNA, the CDR3 is TGTGCCAGCAGCAAAGCTGGCAGGGAGCACGAGCAGTACTTC.

J is TRBJ2-1 and V is TRBV28; 7 positions match TRBD2. The CDR3 extends over 15 amino acids. CDR1 MDHEN and CDR2 SYDVKM come from the germline V gene. The junction had 13 bases not matched to a gene; V was cut back by 4 bases and J by 10 bases. DNA for the CDR3: TGTGCCAGCAGTTGGGAGGGTAGCGGCCTTAGGGAGCAGTTCTTC. The encoded protein is CASSWEGSGLREQFF. The full variable domain, completed using reference TRBV28 and TRBJ2-1, is DVKVTQSSRYLVKRTGEKVFLECVQDMDHENMFWYRQDPGLGLRLIYFSYDVKMKEKGDIPEGYSVSREKKERFSLILESASTNQTSMYLCASSWEGSGLREQFFGPGTRLTVL.

The chain carries TRBV28 and TRBJ1-2; 9 nucleotides match TRBD1. The junction had 11 bases not matched to a gene; V was cut back by 6 bases and J by 9 bases. CDR3 length equals 14 residues. From germline, CDR1 is MDHEN and CDR2 SYDVKM. As DNA, the CDR3 is TGTGCCAGCAGCCCCGGGCGGGACAGGGTCCGCTACACCTTC. It encodes CASSPGRDRVRYTF.

The chain is built from TRBV5-1 and TRBJ1-2, with unresolved D. Between the trimmed V and J ends, which lost 0 bases and 2 bases, there was a span of 8 bases. CDR3 length equals 14 residues. The V gene's germline CDR1 is SGHRS and CDR2 YFSETQ. CDR3 in DNA: TGCGCCAGCAGCTTGGATTCGCGAAACTATGGCTACACCTTC. It encodes CASSLDSRNYGYTF.

J is TRBJ1-3 and V is TRBV4-2; 9 bases are a match to TRBD1. CDR1 LGHNA and CDR2 YNFKEQ come from the germline V gene. This CDR3 contains 16 residues. With V trimmed by 3 bases and J by 4 bases, 7 bases remained unmatched. In nucleotides, the CDR3 is TGTGCCAGCAGCCACCGGGACAGGGATTTCGGAAACACCATATATTTT. Amino acids: CASSHRDRDFGNTIYF.

V gene TRBV6-5 combines with J gene TRBJ2-1, with D maybe TRBD2 (5 bases). This CDR3 has 16 residues. Germline CDR1 reads MNHEY; CDR2 reads SVGAGI. V dropped 2 bases and J dropped 7 bases, with 18 bases sitting between them. CDR3 nucleotide sequence: TGTGCCAGCAGTTACGGTAACCGTACTAGACGGAATGAGCAGTTCTTC. Translation: CASSYGNRTRRNEQFF.

The chain carries TRBV6-5 and TRBJ2-4, with TRBD1 identical over 7 bases. The V segment lost 9 bases and the J segment 1 base; nucleotides outside the gene matches: 6. There are 14 residues in the CDR3. Germline values: CDR1 MNHEY, CDR2 SVGAGI. CDR3 region: CASKQGKAKNIQYF. CDR3 nucleotide sequence: TGTGCCAGTAAACAGGGGAAGGCCAAAAACATTCAGTACTTC.

This chain joins TRBV28 and TRBJ2-7; no definite D call. V lost 7 bases and J lost 0, with 7 bases in between. Germline lookup yields CDR1 MDHEN and CDR2 SYDVKM. The CDR3 covers 12 residues. CDR3 residues: CASNGHSYEQYF. CDR3 coding DNA: TGTGCCAGCAATGGGCACTCCTACGAGCAGTACTTC.

The chain links TRBV6-1 to TRBJ2-3; either TRBD1 or TRBD2 may supply D (7 bases each). V was cut by 4 bases and J by 8 bases, with 34 bases left in between. The CDR3 contains 20 residues. Germline CDR1 MNHNS, CDR2 SASEGT. CDR3 residues: CASSVRGQIVSRLAEGTQYF. The CDR3 bases are TGTGCCAGCAGTGTACGGGGACAGATAGTATCGCGGCTAGCGGAGGGTACGCAGTATTTT.

This sequence joins TRBV28 and TRBJ2-3; no reliable D call. This CDR3 comprises 13 residues. Deletions cut 6 bases from V and 2 bases from J, with 9 bases between. CDR1 MDHEN and CDR2 SYDVKM come from the germline V gene. The CDR3 loop is CASSEETTDTQYF. The CDR3 bases are TGTGCCAGCAGCGAAGAGACCACAGATACGCAGTATTTT. Full variable domain (outside the CDR3, taken from reference TRBV28 and TRBJ2-3): DVKVTQSSRYLVKRTGEKVFLECVQDMDHENMFWYRQDPGLGLRLIYFSYDVKMKEKGDIPEGYSVSREKKERFSLILESASTNQTSMYLCASSEETTDTQYFGPGTRLTVL.

The gene calls are TRBV19 and TRBJ1-2, with TRBD1 matching over 9 bases. Germline CDR1 is LNHDA and CDR2 is SQIVND (reference sequence). This CDR3 contains 14 residues. After removal of 9 bases from V and 7 bases from J, the junction contained 12 bases not matched to a gene. The DNA of the CDR3 is TGTGCCAGCAAACTGGACAGGGGATCCCGTGGCTACACCTTC. Translated: CASKLDRGSRGYTF.

The CDR3 DNA reads TGCAGTGCTATTGACGAAAAACTGTTTTTT. Amino acids: CSAIDEKLFF. V and J are TRBV20-1 and TRBJ1-4; D not resolved. CDR1 and CDR2 (germline): DFQATT, SNEGSKA (reference sequence). V lost 4 bases, J lost 8 bases, and 5 bases lay in between. The CDR3 consists of 10 residues.

The V call is TRBV4-1, the J call TRBJ2-7; 10 positions match TRBD1. V shed 8 bases, J shed 6 bases, and the junction held 16 bases outside the gene matches. Per germline, CDR1 MGHRA and CDR2 YSYEKL. This CDR3 is built from 16 residues. DNA for the CDR3: TGCGCCAGCGGACAGGGGGACTCCAACCTCGGGCGCGAGCAGTACTTC. It yields the protein CASGQGDSNLGREQYF.

This clone was observed a handful of times. This chain connects TRBV11-2 to TRBJ1-1; 8 nucleotides align to TRBD1. This CDR3 region has 14 residues. Germline CDR1 SGHAT, CDR2 FQNNGV. The V segment lost 7 bases and the J segment 4 bases; nucleotides outside the gene matches: 8. The CDR3 region is CASTQQGVGTEAFF. Here the CDR3 DNA reads TGTGCCAGCACCCAACAGGGGGTCGGCACTGAAGCTTTCTTT.

This chain links TRBV5-1 with TRBJ2-7, with D perhaps matching TRBD1 or TRBD2 (5 bases each). V lost 2 bases to trimming and J lost 6 bases, with 12 bases between them. The CDR3 has 13 amino acids. Germline V gene sequence: CDR1 SGHRS, CDR2 YFSETQ. CDR3 sequence reads: CASSLGTATEQYF. For the CDR3, the DNA is TGCGCCAGCAGCTTAGGGACGGCGACCGAGCAGTACTTC.